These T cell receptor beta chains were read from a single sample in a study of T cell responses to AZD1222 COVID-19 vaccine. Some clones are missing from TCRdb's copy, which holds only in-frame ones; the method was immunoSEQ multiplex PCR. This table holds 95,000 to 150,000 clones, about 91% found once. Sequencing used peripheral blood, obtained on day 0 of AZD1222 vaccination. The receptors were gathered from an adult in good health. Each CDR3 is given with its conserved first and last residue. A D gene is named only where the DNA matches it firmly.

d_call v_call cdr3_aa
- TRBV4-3 CASSQDFTVPYGYTF
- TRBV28 CASSLPGTNTGELFF
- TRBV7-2 CASSPLGVNYGYTF
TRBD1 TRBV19 CASSSLGQGEDTQYF
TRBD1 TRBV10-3 CAISLQGADEQFF
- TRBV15 CATSVGDGPQHF
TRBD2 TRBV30 CAWRRRGGGYEQYF
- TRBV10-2 CASSLGLISYNEQFF
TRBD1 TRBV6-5 CASSYSWGQGTGELFF
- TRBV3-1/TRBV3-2 CASSQVGSSGDIQYF
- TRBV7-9 CASSFGNEQFF
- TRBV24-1 CATSDTGRPSEQFF
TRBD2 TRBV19 CASASVLAGLYNEQFF
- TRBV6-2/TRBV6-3 CASSYRESTGELFF
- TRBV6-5 CASSYRSSETQYF
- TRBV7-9 CASSLAFGSNTDTQYF
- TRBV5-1 CASSVAVSNTEAFF